Following are 8 T cell receptor beta chains from one sample sequenced in a study of blood T cell repertoires in COVID-19. TCRdb keeps only in-frame clones here, not all; method: immunoSEQ multiplex PCR. The sample consists of 90,000 to 130,000 clones, around nine tenths of them appearing once. Sequencing used peripheral blood. The receptors originated from a woman aged 50 to 60 with acute or convalescent COVID-19.

The CDR3 loop is CATSQPGLKVNEQFF. DNA for the CDR3: TGTGCCACCAGCCAACCGGGACTAAAGGTTAATGAGCAGTTCTTC. V usage is TRBV15 and J usage is TRBJ2-1, with 7 bases that match TRBD2. The CDR3 runs to 15 residues. Germline loops: CDR1 LNHNV, CDR2 YYDKDF (reference sequence). V was pared by 5 bases and J by 7 bases, with 11 bases of the junction left unmatched. The full variable domain, with the rest looked up from reference TRBV15 and TRBJ2-1, is DAMVIQNPRYQVTQFGKPVTLSCSQTLNHNVMYWYQQKSSQAPKLLFHYYDKDFNNEADTPDNFQSRRPNTSFCFLDIRSPGLGDTAMYLCATSQPGLKVNEQFFGPGTRLTVL.

The V call is TRBV19, the J call TRBJ2-7, with TRBD1 identical over 9 bases. Germline CDR1 LNHDA, CDR2 SQIVND (reference sequence). This CDR3 comprises 14 residues. Trimming at V came to 6 bases and at J to 6 bases, leaving 9 bases not matched to a gene. For the CDR3, the DNA is TGTGCCAGTAGCCCCGGGACAGGGATGGGCGAGCAGTACTTC. Translating it yields CASSPGTGMGEQYF.

This clone showed up just once. This sequence joins TRBV27 and TRBJ1-1; D is unclear. The CDR3 is made up of 14 amino acids. V lost 5 bases to trimming and J lost 1 base, with 11 bases between them. Germline assignment: CDR1 MNHEY and CDR2 SMNVEV (reference sequence). The CDR3 DNA reads as TGTGCCAGCAGTCGAAGGACTGCGAACACTGAAGCTTTCTTT. Translation: CASSRRTANTEAFF.

Turning to this clone: Other DNA sequences in the sample encode the same CDR3. The chain links TRBV6-5 to TRBJ2-7, with TRBD1 matching over 10 bases. CDR1 and CDR2 (germline): MNHEY, SVGAGI. The CDR3 sequence is 15 residues long. J lost 7 bases, V lost 6 bases, and 12 bases had no gene match. CDR3: CASSSNPGQGYEQYF. The CDR3 bases are TGTGCCAGCAGCTCAAACCCGGGACAGGGGTATGAGCAGTACTTC.

The gene calls are TRBV9 and TRBJ2-6; D uncertain. The CDR3 has 15 residues. V lost 0 bases and J 3 bases, leaving 7 bases between the germline ends. In germline, CDR1 is SGDLS, CDR2 YYNGEE. The DNA for the CDR3 is TGTGCCAGCAGCGTAGAATCAGGTGGGGCCAACGTCCTGACTTTC. It yields the protein CASSVESGGANVLTF.

This clone was seen ten or more times. V and J are TRBV7-8 and TRBJ1-2, with 8 nucleotides matching TRBD1. This CDR3 contains 14 residues. V lost 5 bases, J lost 4 bases, and 6 bases stayed unmatched. Germline values: CDR1 SGHVS, CDR2 FQNEAQ. CDR3 in amino acids: CASSPDRGSYGYTF. The CDR3 coding sequence is TGTGCCAGCAGCCCAGACAGGGGAAGCTATGGCTACACCTTC.

The rearrangement uses TRBV19 and TRBJ2-7, with 9 nucleotides matching TRBD1. CDR1 is LNHDA, CDR2 SQIVND, per germline (reference sequence). Trimming cost V 5 bases and J 9 bases; bases outside gene matches: 11. The CDR3 covers 14 residues. CDR3 coding DNA: TGTGCCAGTAGTCCGGGACAGGGAACTGTCGGGCAGTACTTC. Encoded protein: CASSPGQGTVGQYF.

V is TRBV7-2 and J is TRBJ1-2; D ambiguous. This CDR3 has 13 residues. Germline V CDR1 and CDR2: SGHTA, FQGNSA. Trimming shortened V by 6 bases and J by 1 base, and 9 bases separated the two germline ends. DNA for the CDR3: TGTGCCAGCAGATCTACAGATAACTATGGCTACACCTTC. This translates into CASRSTDNYGYTF.